The clone carrying this T cell receptor (beta chain) has a handful of counts. Its antigen is unknown. V gave up 2 bases and J gave up 3 bases, with 16 bases separating them. The CDR3 loop spans 15 amino acids. Germline-derived CDR1 and CDR2 are GTSNPN and SVGIG (reference sequence). These data belong to a study of CD8+ T cells in alopecia areata. Extracted RNA was reverse transcribed, and the resulting cDNA served as sequencing template. Clones were read by immunoSEQ multiplex PCR, and TCRdb kept only the in-frame ones, dropping some. This sample has around 150,000 clones, with around 57% found just once. Notes on the study in general: Greater clonality was observed in lesional scalp samples, especially alopecia totalis/universalis, versus normal scalp.

The chain carries TRBV30 and TRBJ1-1, with D unclear. Input material: CD4+ T cells sorted from blood. This sequence was found in a human donor in good health. The CDR3 coding sequence is TGTGCCTGGAGTTCCTGGGGTTCAGACGACACTGAAGCTTTCTTT. Residues: CAWSSWGSDDTEAFF.